This T cell receptor beta chain comes out of a study of OX40 agonist ivuxolimab in advanced cancers. Across the study: Partial responses occurred in Three dose-escalation patients, one with hepatocellular carcinoma and two with cutaneous melanoma.

This CDR3 is 14 amino acids long. Trimming removed 6 bases at V and 5 bases at J, with 16 bases between. Germline lookup yields CDR1 WSHSY and CDR2 SAAADI. Findings and caveats of the study: The CD4+ and CD8+ T cells in the blood had expanded clonally by week 6 at 0.1 to 3.0 mg/kg.

Worth noting for this clone: What it recognizes is unknown.

Patients had blood sampled at baseline and again on cycle 4 day 1 and cycle 7 day 1. Repertoires were generated with immunoSEQ multiplex PCR, while TCRdb's copy carries only in-frame clones and drops some. This table holds approximately 22,000 clones, about 88% found once. The sample consisted of CD4+ or CD8+ T cells sorted from blood, taken in a trial of the OX40 agonist ivuxolimab. The clonotype originates from an adult with an advanced solid tumor such as melanoma, head and neck, liver or kidney cancer. The V and J genes are TRBV10-2 and TRBJ2-5; D call uncertain. The CDR3 region has the DNA TGCGCCAGCAGCGCCCCACTAACGCGGGAGACCCAGTACTTC. This translates into CASSAPLTRETQYF.